The clone carrying this TCR beta chain was found many times. As yet, its antigen is unknown. The data derive from a study of neurological immune-mediated disorders. Study outcomes and limitations: Subjects shared no identical expanded-clone CDR3 amino acid sequences, suggesting private TCR-beta repertoires in all groups.

Using its own MiXCR run on the 5' RACE reads, TCRdb lists one record per CDR3 protein. The sample holds 65,000 to 90,000 distinct CDR3 sequences; about a tenth are singletons and the top ten take about 1.7%. CDR1 MNHEY and CDR2 SVGAGI come from the germline V gene. This CDR3 contains 15 residues. J lost 6 bases, V lost 2 bases, and 6 bases had no gene match. V usage is TRBV6-5 and J usage is TRBJ2-3, with TRBD1 matching 9 bases. The sample consisted of PBMCs. The clonotype originates from a man aged 35 to 55 in good health. The CDR3 loop reads CASSYNDRGADTQYF. CDR3 bases: TGTGCCAGCAGTTACAACGACAGGGGGGCGGATACGCAGTATTTT.